This T cell receptor beta chain was found in a study of blood T cell repertoires in COVID-19. In the study overall: Specimens from acute and convalescent COVID-19 originated in the United States, Italy and Spain. T cells, B-cell-depleted T cells, or PBMCs supplied cDNA or gDNA.

Enrollment of patients from Seattle took place during active infection, with longitudinal follow-up. Looked up from germline, CDR1 is SGHRS and CDR2 is YFSETQ. CDR3 length: 16 residues. V lost 5 bases, J lost 5 bases, and 11 bases stayed unmatched. In the source study's methods: Scientists estimated how many nucleated cells there were by amplifying reference gene primers. Clones were read by immunoSEQ multiplex PCR, and TCRdb kept only the in-frame ones, dropping some. The D gene and trimming were derived from the DNA, and the V and J assignments and clone size from that table. The sample yields 130,000 to 150,000 clones, approximately 85% seen once.

The chain joins TRBV5-1 to TRBJ2-3, with 10 bases identical to TRBD2. The TCR comes from a woman aged 55-75 years with COVID-19, enrolled during active disease. Sequences were obtained from peripheral blood. CDR3 residues: CASSLGSSGGEDTQYF. The CDR3 DNA follows: TGCGCCAGCAGTTTAGGGTCTAGCGGGGGAGAAGATACGCAGTATTTT.